The 24 T cell receptor beta chains listed next were all sequenced from one sample in a study of cytomegalovirus exposure and HLA in healthy donors. PCR involved 60 Vbeta and 13 Jbeta primers. Profiled with immunoSEQ multiplex PCR; TCRdb holds only in-frame clones, not every one. The sample consists of tens of thousands of clones, approximately 70% of them appearing once. The source material was PBMCs. The receptors here all came from a male donor in good health and CMV-seropositive.

The rearrangement joins TRBV19 to TRBJ1-3, with TRBD1 matching over 7 bases. Germline V gene data show CDR1 as LNHDA and CDR2 as SQIVND (reference sequence). The CDR3 is 17 amino acids. Unmatched junction bases numbered 16, after V lost 7 bases and J lost 4 bases. CDR3 protein: CASTLGPDRVVGNTIYF. DNA for the CDR3: TGTGCCAGTACCCTCGGGCCCGACAGGGTCGTCGGAAACACCATATATTTT.

The rearrangement links TRBV5-6 to TRBJ2-1, with D maybe TRBD2 (6 bases). The CDR3 spans 14 residues. Trimming stripped 0 bases from V and 5 bases from J, with 9 bases between. The germline V gene has CDR1 SGHDT and CDR2 YYEEEE. This CDR3 is CASSLGLANNEQFF. CDR3 coding DNA: TGTGCCAGCAGCTTGGGGCTAGCGAACAATGAGCAGTTCTTC.

This clone was seen a handful of times. The V and J genes are TRBV6-1 and TRBJ2-5; a weak D match, TRBD2 (6 bases). Trimming cost V 4 bases and J 3 bases, with 9 bases left between them. The CDR3 sequence is 13 residues long. Per germline, CDR1 MNHNS and CDR2 SASEGT. CDR3 in amino acids: CASSGTIEETQYF. As DNA, the CDR3 is TGTGCCAGCAGTGGGACTATTGAAGAGACCCAGTACTTC.

This clone has more than one count but fewer than ten. This sequence joins TRBV4-1 and TRBJ1-4, with D perhaps matching TRBD1 (6 bases). This CDR3 is built from 18 residues. CDR1 and CDR2 (germline): MGHRA, YSYEKL. The ends were cut back, 1 base at V and 0 bases at J, with 15 bases in the middle. CDR3 in DNA: TGCGCCAGCAGCCAAGCGTGGTCAGGGGATGCAACTAATGAAAAACTGTTTTTT. Translated: CASSQAWSGDATNEKLFF.

The rearrangement joins TRBV4-1 to TRBJ1-5; 7 nucleotides agree with TRBD1. In germline, CDR1 is MGHRA, CDR2 YSYEKL. V shed 3 bases, J shed 5 bases, and the junction held 7 bases outside the gene matches. This CDR3 has 15 amino acids. The CDR3 DNA follows: TGCGCCAGCAGCCAGGCAGGGGACAGACATCAGCCCCAGCATTTT. It codes for CASSQAGDRHQPQHF.

This clone was detected a few times. The chain couples TRBV18 to TRBJ1-5; D gene uncertain. The ends were cut back, 3 bases at V and 4 bases at J, with 16 bases in the middle. The germline V gene has CDR1 KGHSH and CDR2 LQKENI. The CDR3 consists of 16 residues. DNA of the CDR3: TGTGCCAGCTCACCGGGCGTGGCACGGCAGAATCAGCCCCAGCATTTT. It encodes CASSPGVARQNQPQHF.

This chain joins TRBV5-1 and TRBJ1-4; D is ambiguous. Trimming pared 6 bases from V and 2 bases from J, leaving 11 bases between. The CDR3 has 14 amino acids. Per germline, CDR1 SGHRS and CDR2 YFSETQ. DNA for the CDR3: TGCGCCAGCACAACCGGTAGTACTAATGAAAAACTGTTTTTT. Encoded protein: CASTTGSTNEKLFF.

There are a few counts of this clone. The V gene is TRBV7-9, the J gene TRBJ2-5; a possible D gene is TRBD2 (5 bases). Between the trimmed V and J ends, which lost 7 bases and 1 base, there was a span of 13 bases. CDR1 is SEHNR, CDR2 FQNEAQ, per germline (reference sequence). The CDR3 has 14 residues. The CDR3 loop is CASTHLATQETQYF. CDR3 DNA: TGTGCCAGCACCCATCTAGCAACCCAAGAGACCCAGTACTTC. Variable domain in full (rest from reference TRBV7-9 and TRBJ2-5): DTGVSQNPRHKITKRGQNVTFRCDPISEHNRLYWYRQTLGQGPEFLTYFQNEAQLEKSRLLSDRFSAERPKGSFSTLEIQRTEQGDSAMYLCASTHLATQETQYFGPGTRLLVL.

This clone has more than one count but fewer than ten. This chain connects TRBV19 to TRBJ2-6, with a possible D match to TRBD1 (5 bases). Germline CDR1 is LNHDA and CDR2 is SQIVND (reference sequence). The CDR3 loop spans 14 amino acids. With 5 bases removed from V and 3 bases from J, the gap between germline ends came to 8 bases. CDR3 protein: CASSSRVGANVLTF. DNA for the CDR3: TGTGCCAGTAGTTCCAGGGTTGGGGCCAACGTCCTGACTTTC.

The rearrangement uses TRBV19 and TRBJ2-7; D gene uncertain. Trimming cost V 3 bases and J 1 base, with 10 bases left between them. Germline assignment: CDR1 LNHDA and CDR2 SQIVND (reference sequence). This CDR3 is 14 amino acids long. The CDR3 loop reads CASSMSGTSYEQYF. Written as DNA, the CDR3 is TGTGCCAGTAGTATGTCAGGAACTTCCTACGAGCAGTACTTC.

The chain has TRBV9 and TRBJ1-2; D might be TRBD1 (6 bases). This CDR3 contains 13 residues. Per germline, CDR1 SGDLS and CDR2 YYNGEE. V shed 4 bases and J shed 2 bases, with 9 bases lying between them. CDR3 nucleotide sequence: TGTGCCAGCAGCTTCGACAGGAACTATGGCTACACCTTC. The encoded protein is CASSFDRNYGYTF.

This chain uses TRBV30 with TRBJ2-1; D not resolved. Looked up from germline, CDR1 is GTSNPN and CDR2 is SVGIG (reference sequence). The CDR3 is made up of 11 amino acids. V gave up 1 base and J gave up 7 bases, with 5 bases separating them. The CDR3 bases are TGTGCCTGGAGTGCGGGTAATGAGCAGTTCTTC. Translation gives CAWSAGNEQFF.

The chain couples TRBV7-6 to TRBJ1-1, with D perhaps TRBD1 (5 bases). CDR3 length equals 14 residues. V lost 5 bases to trimming and J lost 3 bases, with 13 bases between them. From germline, CDR1 is SGHVS and CDR2 FNYEAQ. In nucleotides, the CDR3 is TGTGCCAGCAGCCGCAGGGCAGTGGACACTGAAGCTTTCTTT. Residues: CASSRRAVDTEAFF.

The chain uses TRBV10-3 and TRBJ1-4; 7 positions match TRBD1. Losses at the gene ends were 4 bases for V and 0 bases for J; bases not matched to a gene: 8. Germline lookup yields CDR1 ENHRY and CDR2 SYGVKD. The CDR3 contains 17 residues. The CDR3 DNA follows: TGTGCCATCAGTGGGGGGACAGACCCCACAACTAATGAAAAACTGTTTTTT. Its translation: CAISGGTDPTTNEKLFF.

The V call is TRBV18, the J call TRBJ1-2, with D maybe TRBD1 (6 bases). The germline CDR1 and CDR2 sequences are KGHSH and LQKENI. This CDR3 contains 13 residues. V gave up 3 bases and J gave up 8 bases, with 13 bases separating them. The CDR3 sequence is CASSPIRGDGYTF. The CDR3 DNA reads TGTGCCAGCTCACCCATCAGGGGTGACGGCTACACCTTC.

The chain recombines TRBV2 with TRBJ2-7, with D perhaps TRBD1 (6 bases). Trimming removed 4 bases at V and 5 bases at J, with 12 bases between. Germline V lookup: CDR1 SNHLY, CDR2 FYNNEI. The CDR3 consists of 13 residues. The CDR3 coding sequence is TGTGCCAGCAGTGCCTACAGGGTGGACGAGCAGTACTTC. It is translated as CASSAYRVDEQYF.

This rearrangement joins TRBV5-4 to TRBJ2-7; D is uncertain. V was pared by 3 bases and J by 0 bases, with 10 bases between. The CDR3 has 14 amino acids. Germline CDR1 and CDR2: SGHNT and YYREEE (reference sequence). The CDR3 DNA sequence: TGTGCCAGCAGCTCCATGATCGGCTCCTACGAGCAGTACTTC. This sequence encodes CASSSMIGSYEQYF.

The rearrangement uses TRBV4-1 and TRBJ2-2, with D perhaps TRBD1 (6 bases). The CDR3 consists of 16 residues. The V end was cut by 1 base, the J end by 2 bases, with 11 bases between. Germline values: CDR1 MGHRA, CDR2 YSYEKL. CDR3 amino acids: CASSQAGHLNTGELFF. CDR3 sequence (DNA): TGCGCCAGCAGCCAAGCGGGACACCTCAACACCGGGGAGCTGTTTTTT.

The rearrangement links TRBV6-5 to TRBJ2-5; possible D gene TRBD1, 6 bases. This CDR3 contains 16 residues. V shed 4 bases and J shed 3 bases, with 18 bases lying between them. Germline loops: CDR1 MNHEY, CDR2 SVGAGI. The CDR3 nucleotides read TGTGCCAGCAGTTGGGGGCAGGGCGAGGGGGAAGAGACCCAGTACTTC. This codes for CASSWGQGEGEETQYF.

This rearrangement joins TRBV5-1 to TRBJ2-4; 11 bases line up with TRBD1. CDR3 length: 14 amino acids. V lost 4 bases, J lost 7 bases, and 4 bases stayed unmatched. Germline lookup yields CDR1 SGHRS and CDR2 YFSETQ. The CDR3 region has the DNA TGCGCCAGCAGCGAGGGACAGGGGGTCAACATTCAGTACTTC. The encoded protein is CASSEGQGVNIQYF.

The chain's CDR3 is CASSLSRGAGGYEQYF. The CDR3 DNA reads as TGTGCCAGCAGCCTATCCCGAGGGGCAGGGGGCTACGAGCAGTACTTC. The chain is built from TRBV14 and TRBJ2-7; 7 bases fit TRBD1. There are 16 residues in the CDR3. J lost 3 bases, V lost 4 bases, and 12 bases had no gene match. CDR1 SGHDN and CDR2 FVKESK come from the germline V gene.

This chain uses TRBV29-1 with TRBJ1-2; 8 positions agree with TRBD1. Germline V lookup: CDR1 SQVTM, CDR2 ANQGSEA. The CDR3 length is 13 residues. After removal of 5 bases from V and 8 bases from J, the junction contained 10 bases not matched to a gene. The CDR3 nucleotides read TGCAGCGTTTCAGGGGGCGGAATGAGAGGCTACACCTTC. Its protein product is CSVSGGGMRGYTF.

V and J are TRBV4-1 and TRBJ1-3; perhaps TRBD1 as D (5 bases). The V end lost 4 bases, the J end lost 4 bases, and 8 bases lay between the germline ends. Germline V CDR1 and CDR2: MGHRA, YSYEKL. This CDR3 spans 13 amino acids. The CDR3 spells CASSLGPGNTIYF. The CDR3 nucleotides are TGCGCCAGCAGCCTGGGGCCAGGAAACACCATATATTTT.

A few counts support this clone. The genes are TRBV11-2 and TRBJ1-2; tentatively, D is TRBD1 (5 bases). This CDR3 region has 13 residues. The V and J ends lost 4 bases and 6 bases respectively, with 12 bases between them. CDR1 is SGHAT and CDR2 is FQNNGV in the germline V gene. CDR3 in DNA: TGTGCCAGCAGCTGGGAGGTGGGGGATGGCTACACCTTC. Its translation is CASSWEVGDGYTF.